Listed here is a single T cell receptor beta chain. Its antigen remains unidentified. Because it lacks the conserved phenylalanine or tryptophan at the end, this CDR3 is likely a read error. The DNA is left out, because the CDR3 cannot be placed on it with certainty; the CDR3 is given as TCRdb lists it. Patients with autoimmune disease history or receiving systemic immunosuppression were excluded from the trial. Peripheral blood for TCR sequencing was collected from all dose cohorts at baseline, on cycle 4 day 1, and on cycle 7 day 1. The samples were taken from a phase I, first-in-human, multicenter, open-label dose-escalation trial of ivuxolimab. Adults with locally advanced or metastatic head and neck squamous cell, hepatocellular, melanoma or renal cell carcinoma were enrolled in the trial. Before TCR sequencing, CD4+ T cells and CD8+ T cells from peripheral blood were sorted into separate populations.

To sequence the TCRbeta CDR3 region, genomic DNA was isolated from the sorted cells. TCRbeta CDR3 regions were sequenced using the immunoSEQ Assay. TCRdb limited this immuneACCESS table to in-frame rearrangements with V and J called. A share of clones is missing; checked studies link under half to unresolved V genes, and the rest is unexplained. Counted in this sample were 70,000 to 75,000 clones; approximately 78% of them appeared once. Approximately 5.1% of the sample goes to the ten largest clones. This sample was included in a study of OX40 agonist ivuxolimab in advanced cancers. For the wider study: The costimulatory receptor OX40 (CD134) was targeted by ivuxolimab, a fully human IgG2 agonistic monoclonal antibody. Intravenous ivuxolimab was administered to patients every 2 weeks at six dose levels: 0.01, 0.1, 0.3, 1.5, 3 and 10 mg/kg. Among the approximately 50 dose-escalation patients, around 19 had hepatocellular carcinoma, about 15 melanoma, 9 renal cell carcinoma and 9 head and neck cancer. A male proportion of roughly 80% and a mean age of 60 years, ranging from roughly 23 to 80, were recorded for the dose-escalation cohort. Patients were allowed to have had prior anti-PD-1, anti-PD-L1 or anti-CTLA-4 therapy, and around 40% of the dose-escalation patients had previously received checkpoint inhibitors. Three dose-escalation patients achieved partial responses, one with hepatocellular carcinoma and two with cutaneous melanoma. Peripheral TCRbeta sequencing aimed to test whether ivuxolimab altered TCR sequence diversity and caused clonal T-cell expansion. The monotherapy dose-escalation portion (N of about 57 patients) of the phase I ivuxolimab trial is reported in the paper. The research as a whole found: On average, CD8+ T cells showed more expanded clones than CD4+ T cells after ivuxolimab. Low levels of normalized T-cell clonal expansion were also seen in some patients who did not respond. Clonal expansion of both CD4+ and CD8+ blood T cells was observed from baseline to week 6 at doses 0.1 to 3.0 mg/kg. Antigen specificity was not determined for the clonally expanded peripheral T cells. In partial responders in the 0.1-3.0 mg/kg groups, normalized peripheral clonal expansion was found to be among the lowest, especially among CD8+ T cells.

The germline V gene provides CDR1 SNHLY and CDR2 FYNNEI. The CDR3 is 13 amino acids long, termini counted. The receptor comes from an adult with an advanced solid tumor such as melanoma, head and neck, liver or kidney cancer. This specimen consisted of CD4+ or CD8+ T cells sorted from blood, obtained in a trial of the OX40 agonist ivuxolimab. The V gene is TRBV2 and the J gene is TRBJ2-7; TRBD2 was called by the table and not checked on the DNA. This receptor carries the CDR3 CASSEAHRGGFWC.